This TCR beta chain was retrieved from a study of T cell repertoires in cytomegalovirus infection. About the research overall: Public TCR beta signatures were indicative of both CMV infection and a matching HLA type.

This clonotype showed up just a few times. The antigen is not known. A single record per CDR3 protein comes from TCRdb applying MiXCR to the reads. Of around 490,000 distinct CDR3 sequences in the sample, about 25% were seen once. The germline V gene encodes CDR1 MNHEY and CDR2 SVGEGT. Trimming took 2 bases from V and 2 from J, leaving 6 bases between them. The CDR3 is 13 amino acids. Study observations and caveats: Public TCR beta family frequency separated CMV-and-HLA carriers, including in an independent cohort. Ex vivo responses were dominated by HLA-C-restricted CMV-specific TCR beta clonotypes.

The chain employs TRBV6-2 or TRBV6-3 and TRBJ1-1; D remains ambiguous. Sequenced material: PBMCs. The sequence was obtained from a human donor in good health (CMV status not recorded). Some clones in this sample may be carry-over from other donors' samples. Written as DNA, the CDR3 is TGTGCCAGCAGTTACCTTAGTAACACTGAAGCTTTCTTT. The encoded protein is CASSYLSNTEAFF.